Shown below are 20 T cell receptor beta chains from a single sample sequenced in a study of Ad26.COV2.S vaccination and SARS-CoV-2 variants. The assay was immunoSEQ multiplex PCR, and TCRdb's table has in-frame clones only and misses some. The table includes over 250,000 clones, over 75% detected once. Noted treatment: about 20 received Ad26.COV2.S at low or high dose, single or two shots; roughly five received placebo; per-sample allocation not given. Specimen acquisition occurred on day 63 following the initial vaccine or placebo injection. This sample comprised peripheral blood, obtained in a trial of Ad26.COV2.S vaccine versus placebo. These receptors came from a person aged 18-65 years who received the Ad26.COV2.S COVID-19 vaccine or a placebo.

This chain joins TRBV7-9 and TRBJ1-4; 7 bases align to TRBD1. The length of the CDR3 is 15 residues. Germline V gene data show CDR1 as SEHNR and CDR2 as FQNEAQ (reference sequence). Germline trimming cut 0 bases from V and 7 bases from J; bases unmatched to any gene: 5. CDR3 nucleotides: TGTGCCAGCAGCTTAGCGGGGACAGATTCTGAAAAACTGTTTTTT. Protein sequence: CASSLAGTDSEKLFF.

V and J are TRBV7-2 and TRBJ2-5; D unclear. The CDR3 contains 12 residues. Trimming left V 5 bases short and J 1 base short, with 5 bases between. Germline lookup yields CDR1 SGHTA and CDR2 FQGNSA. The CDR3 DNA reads TGTGCCAGCAGCGCCTTCCAAGAGACCCAGTACTTC. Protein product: CASSAFQETQYF.

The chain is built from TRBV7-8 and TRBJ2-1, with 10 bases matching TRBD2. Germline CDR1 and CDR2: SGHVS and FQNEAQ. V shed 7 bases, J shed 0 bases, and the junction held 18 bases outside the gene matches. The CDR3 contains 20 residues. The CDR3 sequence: CASIPSRWTSGIYSYNEQFF. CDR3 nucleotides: TGTGCCAGCATCCCCTCCCGTTGGACTAGCGGCATATACTCCTACAATGAGCAGTTCTTC.

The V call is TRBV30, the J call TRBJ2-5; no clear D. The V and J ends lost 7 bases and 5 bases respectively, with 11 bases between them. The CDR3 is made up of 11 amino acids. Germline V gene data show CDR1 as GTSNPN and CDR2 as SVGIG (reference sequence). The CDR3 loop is CAFSLGETQYF. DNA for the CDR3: TGTGCCTTCTCCCTTGGGGAGACCCAGTACTTC.

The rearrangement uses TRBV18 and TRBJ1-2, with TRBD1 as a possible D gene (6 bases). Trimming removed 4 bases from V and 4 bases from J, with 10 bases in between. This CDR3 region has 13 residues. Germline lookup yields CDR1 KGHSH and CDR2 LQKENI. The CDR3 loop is CASSRDTSYGYTF. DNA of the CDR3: TGTGCCAGCTCACGGGACACGTCCTATGGCTACACCTTC.

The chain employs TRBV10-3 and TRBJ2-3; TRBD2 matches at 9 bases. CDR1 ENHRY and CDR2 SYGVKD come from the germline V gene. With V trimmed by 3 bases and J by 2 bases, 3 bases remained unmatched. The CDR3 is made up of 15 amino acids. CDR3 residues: CAISEGGRATDTQYF. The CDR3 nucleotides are TGTGCCATCAGTGAAGGCGGGAGGGCCACAGATACGCAGTATTTT.

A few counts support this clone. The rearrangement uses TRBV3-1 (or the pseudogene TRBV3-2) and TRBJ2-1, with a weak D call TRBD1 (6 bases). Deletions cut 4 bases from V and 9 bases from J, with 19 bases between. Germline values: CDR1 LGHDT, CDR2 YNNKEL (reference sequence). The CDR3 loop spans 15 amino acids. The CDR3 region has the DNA TGTGCCAGCAGCCCCTGGACAGCCGGTGGAGGTGAGCAGTTCTTC. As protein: CASSPWTAGGGEQFF.

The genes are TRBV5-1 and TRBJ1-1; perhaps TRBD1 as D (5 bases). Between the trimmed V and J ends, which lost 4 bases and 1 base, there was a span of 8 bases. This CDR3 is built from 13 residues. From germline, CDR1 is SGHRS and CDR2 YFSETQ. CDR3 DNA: TGCGCCAGCAGCCCGGACACGAACACTGAAGCTTTCTTT. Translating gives CASSPDTNTEAFF.

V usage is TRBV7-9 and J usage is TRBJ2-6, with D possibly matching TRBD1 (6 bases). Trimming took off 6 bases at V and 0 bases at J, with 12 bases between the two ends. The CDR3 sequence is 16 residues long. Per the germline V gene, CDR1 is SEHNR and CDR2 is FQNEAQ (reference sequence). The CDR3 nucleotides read TGTGCCAGCAGTTCTACAGGGTACTCTGGGGCCAACGTCCTGACTTTC. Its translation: CASSSTGYSGANVLTF.

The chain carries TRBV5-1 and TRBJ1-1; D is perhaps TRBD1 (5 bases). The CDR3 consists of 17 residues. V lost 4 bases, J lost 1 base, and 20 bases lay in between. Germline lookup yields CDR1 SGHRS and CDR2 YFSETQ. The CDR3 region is CASSPEIDSLSNTEAFF. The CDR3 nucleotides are TGCGCCAGCAGCCCGGAAATTGACAGCCTGTCGAACACTGAAGCTTTCTTT.

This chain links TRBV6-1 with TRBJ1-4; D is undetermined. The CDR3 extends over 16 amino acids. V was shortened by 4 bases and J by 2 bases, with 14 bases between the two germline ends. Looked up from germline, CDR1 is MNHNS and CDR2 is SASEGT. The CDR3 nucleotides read TGTGCCAGCAGTGGATCTAGTCCGGCGACTAATGAAAAACTGTTTTTT. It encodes CASSGSSPATNEKLFF.

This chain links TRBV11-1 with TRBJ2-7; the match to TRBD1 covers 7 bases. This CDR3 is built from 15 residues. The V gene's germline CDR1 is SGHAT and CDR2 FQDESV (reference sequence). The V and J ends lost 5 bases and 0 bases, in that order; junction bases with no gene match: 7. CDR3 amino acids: CASSATGQLSYEQYF. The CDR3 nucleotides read TGTGCCAGCAGCGCCACGGGACAGCTCTCCTACGAGCAGTACTTC.

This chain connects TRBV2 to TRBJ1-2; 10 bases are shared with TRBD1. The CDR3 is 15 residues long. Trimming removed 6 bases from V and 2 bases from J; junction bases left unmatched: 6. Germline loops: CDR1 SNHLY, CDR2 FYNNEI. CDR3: CASRSGQGVNYGYTF. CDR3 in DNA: TGTGCCAGCAGGTCCGGACAGGGGGTAAACTATGGCTACACCTTC.

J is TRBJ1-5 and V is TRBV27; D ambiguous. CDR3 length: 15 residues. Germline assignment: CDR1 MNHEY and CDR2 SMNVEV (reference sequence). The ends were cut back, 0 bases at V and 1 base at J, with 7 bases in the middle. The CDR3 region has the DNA TGTGCCAGCAGTTTATCGCGCCAGAGCAATCAGCCCCAGCATTTT. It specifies CASSLSRQSNQPQHF.

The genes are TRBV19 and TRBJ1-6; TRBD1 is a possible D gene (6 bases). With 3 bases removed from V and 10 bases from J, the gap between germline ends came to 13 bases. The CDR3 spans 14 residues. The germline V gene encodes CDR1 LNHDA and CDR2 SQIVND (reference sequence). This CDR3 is CASSIPGGGSPLHF. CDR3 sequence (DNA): TGTGCCAGTAGTATCCCCGGGGGCGGGTCACCCCTCCACTTT.

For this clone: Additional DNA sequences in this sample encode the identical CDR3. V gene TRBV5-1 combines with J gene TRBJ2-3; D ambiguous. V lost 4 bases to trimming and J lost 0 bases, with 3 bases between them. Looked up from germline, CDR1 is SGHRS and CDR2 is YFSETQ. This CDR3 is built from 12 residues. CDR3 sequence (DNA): TGCGCCAGCAGCCTAAGCACAGATACGCAGTATTTT. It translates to CASSLSTDTQYF.

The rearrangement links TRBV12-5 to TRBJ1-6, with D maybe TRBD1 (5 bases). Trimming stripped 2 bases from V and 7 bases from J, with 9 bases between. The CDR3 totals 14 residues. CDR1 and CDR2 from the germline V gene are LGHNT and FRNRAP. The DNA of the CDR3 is TGTGCTAGTGGTTTGAATTCAGGGAATTCACCCCTCCACTTT. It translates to CASGLNSGNSPLHF.

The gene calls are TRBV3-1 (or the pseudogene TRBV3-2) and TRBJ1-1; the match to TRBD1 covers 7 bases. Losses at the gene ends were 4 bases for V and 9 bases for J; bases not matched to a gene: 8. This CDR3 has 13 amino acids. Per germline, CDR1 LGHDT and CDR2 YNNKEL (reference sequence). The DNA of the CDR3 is TGTGCCAGCAGCCCCCGGGGACAGAGGAAAGCTTTCTTT. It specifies CASSPRGQRKAFF.

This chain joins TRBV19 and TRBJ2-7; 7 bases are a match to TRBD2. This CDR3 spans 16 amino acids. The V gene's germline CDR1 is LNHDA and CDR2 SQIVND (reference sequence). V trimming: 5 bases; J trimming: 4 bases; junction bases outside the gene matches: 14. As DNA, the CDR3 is TGTGCCAGTAGTCCCGCCCGGGGCCGGGGGGATTACGAGCAGTACTTC. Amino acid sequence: CASSPARGRGDYEQYF.

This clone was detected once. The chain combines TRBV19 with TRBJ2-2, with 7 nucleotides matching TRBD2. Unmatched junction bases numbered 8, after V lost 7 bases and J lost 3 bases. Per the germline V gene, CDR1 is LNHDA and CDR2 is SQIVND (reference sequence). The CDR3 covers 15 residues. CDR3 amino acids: CASTADGGYTGELFF. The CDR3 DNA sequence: TGTGCCAGTACCGCGGACGGGGGGTACACCGGGGAGCTGTTTTTT.